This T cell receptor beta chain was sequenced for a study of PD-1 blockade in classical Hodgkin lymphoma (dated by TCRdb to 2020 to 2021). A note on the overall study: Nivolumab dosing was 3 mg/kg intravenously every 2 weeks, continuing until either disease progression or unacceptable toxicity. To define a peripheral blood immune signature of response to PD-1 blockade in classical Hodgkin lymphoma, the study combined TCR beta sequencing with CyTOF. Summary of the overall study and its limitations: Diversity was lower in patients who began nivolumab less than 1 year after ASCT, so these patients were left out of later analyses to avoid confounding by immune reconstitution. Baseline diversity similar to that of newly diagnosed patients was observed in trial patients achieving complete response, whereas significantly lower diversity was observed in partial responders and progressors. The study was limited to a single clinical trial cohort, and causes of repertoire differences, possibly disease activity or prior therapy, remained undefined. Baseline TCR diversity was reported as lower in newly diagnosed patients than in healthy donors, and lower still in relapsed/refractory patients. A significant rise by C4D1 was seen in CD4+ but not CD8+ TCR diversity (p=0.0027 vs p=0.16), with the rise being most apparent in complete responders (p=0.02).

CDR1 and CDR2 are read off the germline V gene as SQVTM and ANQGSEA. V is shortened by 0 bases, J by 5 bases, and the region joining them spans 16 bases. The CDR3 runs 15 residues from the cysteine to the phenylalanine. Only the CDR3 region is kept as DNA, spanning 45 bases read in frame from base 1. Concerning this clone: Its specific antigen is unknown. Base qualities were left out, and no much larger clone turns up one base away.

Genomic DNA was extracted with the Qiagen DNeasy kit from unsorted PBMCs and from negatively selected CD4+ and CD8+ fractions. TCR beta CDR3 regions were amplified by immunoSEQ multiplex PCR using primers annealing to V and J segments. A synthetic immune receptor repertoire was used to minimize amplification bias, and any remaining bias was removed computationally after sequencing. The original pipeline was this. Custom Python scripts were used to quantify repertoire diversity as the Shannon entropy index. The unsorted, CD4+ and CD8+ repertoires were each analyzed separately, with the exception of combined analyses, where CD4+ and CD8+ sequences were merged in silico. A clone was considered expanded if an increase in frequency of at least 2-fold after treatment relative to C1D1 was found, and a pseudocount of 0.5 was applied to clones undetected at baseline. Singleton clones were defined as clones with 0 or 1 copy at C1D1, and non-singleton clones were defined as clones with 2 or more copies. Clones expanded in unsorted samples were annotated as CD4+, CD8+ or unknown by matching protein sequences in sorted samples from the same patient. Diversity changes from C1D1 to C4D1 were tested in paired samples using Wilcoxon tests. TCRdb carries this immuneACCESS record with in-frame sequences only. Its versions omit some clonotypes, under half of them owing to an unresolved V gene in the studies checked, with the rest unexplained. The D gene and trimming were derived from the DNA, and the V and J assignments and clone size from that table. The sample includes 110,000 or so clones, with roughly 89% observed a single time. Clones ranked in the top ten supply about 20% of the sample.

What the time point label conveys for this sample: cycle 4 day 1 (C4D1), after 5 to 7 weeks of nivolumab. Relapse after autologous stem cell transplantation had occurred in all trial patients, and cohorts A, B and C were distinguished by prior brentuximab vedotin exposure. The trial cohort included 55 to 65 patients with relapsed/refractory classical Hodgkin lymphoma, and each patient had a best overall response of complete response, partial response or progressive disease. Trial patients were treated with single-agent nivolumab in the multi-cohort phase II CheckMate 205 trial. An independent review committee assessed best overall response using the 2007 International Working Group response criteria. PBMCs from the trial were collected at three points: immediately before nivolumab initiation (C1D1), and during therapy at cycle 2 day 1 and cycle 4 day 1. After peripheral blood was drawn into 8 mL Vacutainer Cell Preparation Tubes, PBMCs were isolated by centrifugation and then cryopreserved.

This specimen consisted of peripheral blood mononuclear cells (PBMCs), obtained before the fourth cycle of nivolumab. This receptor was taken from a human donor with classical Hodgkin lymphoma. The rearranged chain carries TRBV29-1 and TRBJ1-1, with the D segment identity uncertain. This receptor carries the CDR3 CSVEDRLGFGTEAFF. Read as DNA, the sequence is TGCAGCGTTGAAGATAGGTTGGGGTTCGGGACTGAAGCTTTCTTT. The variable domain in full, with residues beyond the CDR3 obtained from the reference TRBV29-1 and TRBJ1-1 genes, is SAVISQKPSRDICQRGTSLTIQCQVDSQVTMMFWYRQQPGQSLTLIATANQGSEATYESGFVIDKFPISRPNLTFSTLTVSNMSPEDSSIYLCSVEDRLGFGTEAFFGQGTRLTVV.